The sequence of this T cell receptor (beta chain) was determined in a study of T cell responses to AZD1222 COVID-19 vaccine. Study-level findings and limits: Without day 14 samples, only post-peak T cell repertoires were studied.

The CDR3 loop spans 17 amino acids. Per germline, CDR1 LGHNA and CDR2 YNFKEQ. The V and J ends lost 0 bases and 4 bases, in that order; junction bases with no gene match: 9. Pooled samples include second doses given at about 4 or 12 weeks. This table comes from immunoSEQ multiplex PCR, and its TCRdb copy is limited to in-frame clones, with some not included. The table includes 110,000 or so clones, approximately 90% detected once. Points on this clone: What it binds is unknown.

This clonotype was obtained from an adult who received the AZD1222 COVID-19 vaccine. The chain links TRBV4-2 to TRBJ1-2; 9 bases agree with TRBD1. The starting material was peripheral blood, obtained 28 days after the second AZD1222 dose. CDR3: CASSQDRPGQGPYGYTF. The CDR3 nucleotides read TGTGCCAGCAGCCAAGATCGGCCGGGACAGGGACCCTATGGCTACACCTTC.